This is a list of T cell receptor beta chains from one sample in a study of OX40 agonist ivuxolimab in advanced cancers. Some clones are missing from TCRdb's copy, which holds only in-frame ones; the method was immunoSEQ multiplex PCR. The sample records about 18,000 clones, roughly 80% being singletons. This specimen was CD4+ or CD8+ T cells sorted from blood, taken in a trial of the OX40 agonist ivuxolimab. The receptors were sampled from an adult with an advanced solid tumor such as melanoma, head and neck, liver or kidney cancer. CDR3s include the opening cysteine and the closing phenylalanine or tryptophan. The D gene is left open where the match is weak.

CDR3 length,D gene,J gene,V gene,CDR3 protein
13,NA,TRBJ2-3,TRBV28,CASSSPPADTQYF
13,NA,TRBJ2-2,TRBV7-8,CASSPTNTGELFF
13,TRBD1,TRBJ1-5,TRBV6-5,CASRETGVQPQHF
15,TRBD2,TRBJ2-5,TRBV7-7,CASSLGGGAGETQYF
12,NA,TRBJ1-1,TRBV27,CASRTGRTEAFF
15,NA,TRBJ1-1,TRBV4-3,CASSQEWGETTEAFF
17,TRBD1,TRBJ1-6,TRBV19,CASDPGQGRPLGSPLHF
14,NA,TRBJ2-7,TRBV5-4,CASSLGHGANEQYF
13,NA,TRBJ2-1,TRBV28,CASSLGPYNEQFF
11,NA,TRBJ2-7,TRBV7-8,CASTPFSEQYF
15,TRBD2,TRBJ2-1,TRBV2,CASSPTSGTYNEQFF
15,NA,TRBJ1-1,TRBV7-2,CASSPRQAGGTEAFF
16,NA,TRBJ2-7,TRBV5-6,CASSFSAPGFRYEQYF
15,TRBD2,TRBJ2-1,TRBV9,CASSVKTSGANEQFF
12,NA,TRBJ1-2,TRBV25-1,CASRAGPMGYTF
14,NA,TRBJ1-1,TRBV7-9,CASSLLQGVTEAFF
16,NA,TRBJ1-5,TRBV6-4,CASSDPLLNRVQPQHF
13,TRBD1,TRBJ2-3,TRBV5-1,CASSPSGGHTQYF
13,NA,TRBJ1-2,TRBV15,CATSRDRSQGYTF
13,NA,TRBJ2-7,TRBV19,CASSYRDNYEQYF
12,NA,TRBJ1-1,TRBV28,CASSSPNTEAFF
14,TRBD2,TRBJ2-7,TRBV5-8,CASEGREGQREQYF
15,TRBD1,TRBJ1-2,TRBV5-1,CASSQGQGVGYGYTF
13,NA,TRBJ2-3,TRBV28,CASSRTWTDTQYF
15,NA,TRBJ2-1,TRBV2,CASPREGGRYNEQFF
13,NA,TRBJ1-2,TRBV19,CASSIPLGYGYTF
14,NA,TRBJ2-2,TRBV27,CASRGAVRAGELFF
14,TRBD2,TRBJ2-7,TRBV19,CASRSGGSTYEQYF
16,TRBD2,TRBJ2-5,TRBV4-1,CASSLLAGGEYETQYF
16,NA,TRBJ2-7,TRBV29-1,CSVPLDSGKVPYEQYF
13,TRBD1,TRBJ2-3,TRBV11-3,CASSQGGTDTQYF
16,TRBD2,TRBJ2-5,TRBV9,CASSLRAGEGMETQYF
15,NA,TRBJ2-7,TRBV5-1,CASSPDPGGSYEQYF
13,TRBD1,TRBJ2-7,TRBV6-5,CASSYDRGYEQYF
13,NA,TRBJ2-3,TRBV7-9,CASSRQGTDTQYF
14,NA,TRBJ2-2,TRBV5-1,CASSLDSWAEELFF
15,TRBD2,TRBJ2-1,TRBV2,CASSEMPSGRNEQFF
13,NA,TRBJ1-6,TRBV28,CATRRSYNSPLHF
12,NA,TRBJ1-4,TRBV28,CASTSTNEKLFF
14,NA,TRBJ2-5,TRBV18,CASSSSQTAETQYF
13,NA,TRBJ1-1,TRBV6-6,CASSLTANTEAFF
14,NA,TRBJ1-2,TRBV6-5,CASSPQGGWYGYTF
13,NA,TRBJ2-3,TRBV21-1,CASHGLQGDTQYF
15,NA,TRBJ1-5,TRBV6-6,CASSFEGLTNQPQHF
14,NA,TRBJ1-2,TRBV5-1,CASSLGGRDYGYTF
14,NA,TRBJ1-2,TRBV2,CASSDLALNYGYTF
11,NA,TRBJ1-6,TRBV28,CARHVGTPLHF
14,NA,TRBJ2-1,TRBV28,CASIHPGRRNEQFF
16,TRBD1,TRBJ1-2,TRBV7-8,CASSLGPGQGVDGYTF
13,NA,TRBJ2-1,TRBV12-5,CASGLGLVNEQFF
14,NA,TRBJ1-1,TRBV7-9,CASTFFEGSAEAFF
15,NA,TRBJ1-1,TRBV28,CASSLFGSFGAEAFF
14,NA,TRBJ1-3,TRBV2,CASRGEGAGNTIYF
14,NA,TRBJ2-1,TRBV5-3,CARSRGHSYNEQFF
14,NA,TRBJ1-5,TRBV19,CASSKLLLDQPQHF
14,NA,TRBJ2-4,TRBV5-1,CASSPGLAPNIQYF
13,NA,TRBJ2-7,TRBV5-4,CASSLPNLNEQYF
16,NA,TRBJ1-5,TRBV21-1,CASTEAGTGGSQPQHF
14,TRBD1,TRBJ1-1,TRBV6-1,CASRGDRQNTEAFF
12,NA,TRBJ2-7,TRBV2,CASRPGAYEQYF